This T cell receptor (beta chain) stems from a study of early T cells in non-severe SARS-CoV-2 infection. Molecules of cDNA were individually given unique molecular identifiers that were attached to them. Using its own MiXCR run on the 5' RACE reads, TCRdb lists one record per CDR3 protein. The table shows 50,000 to 60,000 distinct CDR3 sequences, with about 11% occurring only once. Germline-derived CDR1 and CDR2 are SQVTM and ANQGSEA. The CDR3 loop spans 12 amino acids. V lost 8 bases to trimming and J lost 10 bases, with 20 bases between them. This clonotype was picked up a small number of times. The genes are TRBV29-1 and TRBJ1-1; D is perhaps TRBD1 (5 bases). The source of this sequence is an adult who was a healthcare worker with PCR-confirmed SARS-CoV-2 infection or an uninfected control (not recorded which). Source material: whole blood. CDR3 in amino acids: CSSGEGTGGAFF. The CDR3 nucleotides are TGCAGCTCTGGGGAGGGTACGGGGGGAGCTTTCTTT.